The clone carrying this T cell receptor beta chain was seen at least ten times. What it recognizes is unknown. The sample comes from a study of prognosis after radiotherapy for stage I lung cancer. Overall study: In total, fewer than 15 men and 6 women took part as patients, aged 53 to 84 with a median of about 68 years. Receipt of concurrent therapy with stereotactic body radiotherapy occurred in no patient. Distant metastases struck a handful of patients a median of about seven months after radiotherapy; 15 showed no significant progression. Notes on the study in general: After stereotactic body radiation therapy, patients with later distant metastases showed lower Shannon entropy.

CDR3 of TCR beta was amplified from genomic DNA via a two-round multiplex PCR. The authors ran first-round PCR with primers specific to each TRBV and TRBJ gene. Each CDR3 protein gets one entry after TCRdb re-called the multiplex PCR reads with MiXCR. This sample carries 30,000 to 35,000 distinct CDR3 sequences, approximately 51% of them seen once, and the ten largest clones take 16%. Germline V gives CDR1 KGHSH, CDR2 LQKENI. V lost 4 bases, J lost 2 bases, and 1 base stayed unmatched. This CDR3 comprises 13 residues. This rearrangement joins TRBV18 to TRBJ2-5, with 7 bases identical to TRBD2. Sequencing used PBMCs, obtained before or after stereotactic body radiation therapy (not recorded which). The receptor's source is a donor aged 50 or older with non-small cell lung cancer. CDR3 residues: CASSQRGQETQYF. DNA of the CDR3: TGTGCCAGCTCACAGCGGGGACAAGAGACCCAGTACTTC.